These T cell receptor beta chains were read from a single sample in a study of shared clonotypes between healthy human individuals. The repertoire was sequenced with immunoSEQ multiplex PCR; TCRdb's copy has only in-frame clones and lacks some. The sample has approximately 1.5 million clones; approximately 98.5% are singletons. Sequences were obtained from naive CD4+ T cells sorted from blood. The receptors derive from a man aged 25-45 years in good health. CDR3s include the opening cysteine and the closing phenylalanine or tryptophan. The D gene is left open where the match is weak. Not all rows give a size; the values are once, few, many and, for expanded clones, a class.

>TRBV6-1|TRBJ1-5|.|.
CASSGTTYSNQPQHF
TGTGCCAGCAGCGGGACAACCTATAGCAATCAGCCCCAGCATTTT
>TRBV14|TRBJ2-7|.|.
CASSGGPYEQYF
TGTGCCAGCAGTGGGGGGCCCTACGAGCAGTACTTC
>TRBV28|TRBJ1-5|.|.
CASIALTGKPQPQHF
TGTGCCAGCATAGCCCTCACAGGGAAACCTCAGCCCCAGCATTTT
>TRBV28|TRBJ2-7|TRBD1|.
CASRQGSYEQYF
TGTGCCAGTAGACAGGGGTCCTACGAGCAGTACTTC
>TRBV19|TRBJ1-2|.|.
CASSIPSGTYGYTF
TGTGCCAGTAGTATCCCCTCGGGAACCTATGGCTACACCTTC
>TRBV7-2|TRBJ2-1|TRBD1|.
CASSFRDREVKKQFF
TGTGCCAGCAGCTTCCGGGACAGGGAGGTCAAGAAGCAGTTCTTC
>TRBV2|TRBJ2-2|.|.
CASTFIGIGTGELFF
TGTGCCAGCACTTTTATAGGGATCGGCACCGGGGAGCTGTTTTTT
>TRBV30|TRBJ1-5|TRBD1|.
CAWSVHGGQVWNQPQHF
TGTGCCTGGAGTGTACACGGGGGACAGGTGTGGAATCAGCCCCAGCATTTT
>TRBV30|TRBJ1-2|.|.
CAWSPTGNYGYTF
TGTGCCTGGAGTCCAACCGGGAACTATGGCTACACCTTC
>TRBV7-2|TRBJ1-5|.|.
CASSPQGGVNQPQHF
TGTGCCAGCAGCCCGCAAGGAGGAGTCAATCAGCCCCAGCATTTT
>TRBV7-9|TRBJ1-1|TRBD1|.
CASSHSNPGQMNTEAFF
TGTGCCAGCAGCCACAGCAACCCGGGACAGATGAACACTGAAGCTTTCTTT
>TRBV10-3|TRBJ1-1|TRBD1|.
CAIREQGASNTEAFF
TGTGCCATCAGGGAACAGGGGGCCTCGAACACTGAAGCTTTCTTT
>TRBV5-8|TRBJ1-5|.|.
CASSLLLGQPQHF
TGTGCCAGCAGCTTGCTTCTCGGGCAGCCCCAGCATTTT
>TRBV5-1|TRBJ2-1|TRBD2|.
CASSWGLAGGSYNEQFF
TGCGCCAGCAGCTGGGGACTAGCGGGGGGCTCCTACAATGAGCAGTTCTTC
>TRBV4-1|TRBJ2-1|.|.
CASSQVRPSDNEQFF
TGCGCCAGCAGCCAAGTGCGACCAAGCGACAATGAGCAGTTCTTC
>TRBV2|TRBJ2-7|.|.
CASSAEGGYEQYF
TGTGCCAGCAGCGCAGAAGGGGGCTACGAGCAGTACTTC
>TRBV13|TRBJ2-3|TRBD2|.
CASSLEGLAGGGTDTQYF
TGTGCCAGCAGCTTAGAGGGACTAGCGGGAGGGGGCACAGATACGCAGTATTTT
>TRBV5-4|TRBJ2-7|TRBD2|.
CASSPTSGILYEQYF
TGTGCCAGCAGCCCGACTAGCGGGATCCTCTACGAGCAGTACTTC
>TRBV6-6|TRBJ2-7|.|.
CASSSEDYEQYF
TGTGCCAGCAGTTCAGAGGACTACGAGCAGTACTTC
>TRBV4-3|TRBJ1-5|.|.
CASSQGHRNNQPQHF
TGCGCCAGCAGCCAAGGGCACAGGAATAATCAGCCCCAGCATTTT
>TRBV20-1|TRBJ2-1|.|once
CSARPFEEQFF
TGCAGTGCTAGACCCTTCGAAGAGCAGTTCTTC
>TRBV10-2|TRBJ2-7|TRBD1|.
CASSRQGTYEQYF
TGCGCCAGCAGCCGACAGGGAACCTACGAGCAGTACTTC
>TRBV19|TRBJ2-3|.|.
CASSRLERSTDTQYF
TGTGCCAGTAGTAGACTAGAAAGGAGCACAGATACGCAGTATTTT
>TRBV30|TRBJ1-2|.|few
CAWRVVGYTF
TGTGCCTGGAGAGTGGTTGGCTACACCTTC
>TRBV9|TRBJ2-3|.|.
CASSAPGRDTQYF
TGTGCCAGCAGCGCCCCGGGCCGAGATACGCAGTATTTT
>TRBV6-5|TRBJ1-1|.|once
CASSYGAGLNTEAFF
TGTGCCAGCAGTTACGGAGCAGGGCTGAACACTGAAGCTTTCTTT
>TRBV9|TRBJ1-4|.|.
CASSVAGGNEKLFF
TGTGCCAGCAGCGTAGCAGGCGGTAATGAAAAACTGTTTTTT
>TRBV19|TRBJ2-1|TRBD2|.
CASLLTSGTNEQFF
TGTGCCAGCCTCTTGACTAGCGGGACAAATGAGCAGTTCTTC
>TRBV15|TRBJ1-1|.|once
CATSRGKMNTEAFF
TGTGCCACCAGCAGAGGCAAGATGAACACTGAAGCTTTCTTT
>TRBV5-1|TRBJ1-5|.|once
CASSSGQSGDQPQHF
TGCGCCAGCAGCTCCGGACAGTCTGGGGATCAGCCCCAGCATTTT
>TRBV7-6|TRBJ2-7|.|.
CASSLGGSSGSPYF
TGTGCCAGCAGCCTAGGGGGGTCTTCTGGCAGTCCGTACTTC
>TRBV11-3|TRBJ2-7|TRBD1|.
CASSLETGDSYEQYF
TGTGCCAGCAGCTTAGAGACAGGGGATAGCTACGAGCAGTACTTC
>TRBV4-3|TRBJ1-2|.|.
CASSQDSGPPRRGYTF
TGCGCCAGCAGCCAAGACTCCGGACCCCCCCGTAGAGGCTACACCTTC
>TRBV7-2|TRBJ2-7|.|.
CASSSNYRAGEQYF
TGTGCCAGCAGCTCTAACTACAGGGCAGGCGAGCAGTACTTC
>TRBV19|TRBJ1-1|.|.
CASSIRPRDLNTEAFF
TGTGCCAGTAGTATAAGGCCCAGGGACTTGAACACTGAAGCTTTCTTT
>TRBV23-1|TRBJ1-1|.|.
CASTRVRGGSNTEAFF
TGCGCCAGCACCCGCGTCCGAGGGGGGTCGAACACTGAAGCTTTCTTT
>TRBV11-3|TRBJ2-2|TRBD2|.
CASARTRAGSGELFF
TGTGCCAGCGCCAGGACTAGAGCGGGTTCCGGGGAGCTGTTTTTT
>TRBV30|TRBJ2-1|.|.
CAWKGGSEQFF
TGTGCCTGGAAAGGGGGGAGTGAGCAGTTCTTC
>TRBV7-2|TRBJ2-1|.|.
CASSLDHVSHEQFF
TGTGCCAGCAGCTTAGATCACGTATCGCATGAGCAGTTCTTC
>TRBV11-2|TRBJ2-1|.|.
CASSLTGLDRYNEQFF
TGTGCCAGCAGCCTCACCGGCTTGGACCGCTACAATGAGCAGTTCTTC
>TRBV2|TRBJ2-5|TRBD2|.
CASSEGGVQETQYF
TGTGCCAGCAGTGAGGGAGGGGTCCAAGAGACCCAGTACTTC
>TRBV4-2|TRBJ2-1|TRBD2|.
CASSQDLLAGGGNEQFF
TGTGCCAGCAGCCAAGATCTGCTAGCGGGAGGTGGGAATGAGCAGTTCTTC
>TRBV5-1|TRBJ2-1|.|.
CASSLAGKSSYNEQFF
TGCGCCAGCAGCTTGGCCGGGAAAAGCTCCTACAATGAGCAGTTCTTC
>TRBV6-1|TRBJ2-3|.|.
CASSEGLLGTDTQYF
TGTGCCAGCAGTGAAGGGTTGCTCGGCACAGATACGCAGTATTTT
>TRBV5-1|TRBJ2-7|.|.
CASSLGYRVYEQYF
TGCGCCAGCAGCTTGGGCTACAGGGTCTACGAGCAGTACTTC
>TRBV28|TRBJ2-5|.|once
CASTAPALGQETQYF
TGTGCCAGCACGGCGCCCGCTTTGGGCCAAGAGACCCAGTACTTC
>TRBV25-1|TRBJ2-1|TRBD2|.
CASSESGLAGVEQFF
TGTGCCAGCAGTGAATCGGGACTAGCGGGAGTTGAGCAGTTCTTC
>TRBV9|TRBJ2-2|TRBD2|.
CASSGGTSGYTGELFF
TGTGCCAGCAGCGGAGGGACTAGCGGATACACCGGGGAGCTGTTTTTT
>TRBV19|TRBJ2-2|TRBD1|.
CASSIQGATGELFF
TGTGCCAGTAGTATACAGGGGGCCACCGGGGAGCTGTTTTTT
>TRBV7-2|TRBJ1-2|.|.
CASSSGENYGYTF
TGTGCCAGCAGCTCGGGGGAGAACTATGGCTACACCTTC
>TRBV29-1|TRBJ2-7|TRBD1|.
CSVAGTGHYEQYF
TGCAGCGTTGCAGGGACAGGACACTACGAGCAGTACTTC
>TRBV27|TRBJ2-7|.|.
CASSQTRGEGYEQYF
TGTGCCAGCAGTCAAACCAGGGGAGAGGGCTACGAGCAGTACTTC
>TRBV11-3|TRBJ2-2|.|once
CASSPRFTTGELFF
TGTGCCAGCAGCCCCAGGTTTACCACCGGGGAGCTGTTTTTT
>TRBV19|TRBJ2-7|TRBD1|.
CASSARTGGEQYF
TGTGCCAGTAGTGCCCGGACAGGGGGCGAGCAGTACTTC
>TRBV18|TRBJ2-7|.|.
CASSSQEYEQYF
TGTGCCAGCTCATCACAGGAATACGAGCAGTACTTC